This TCR beta chain was captured in a study of CD8+CD57+ T cells in acquired aplastic anemia. The template for TCR beta VDJ and CDR3 sequence profiling was genomic DNA. TCRdb reprocessed the reads with MiXCR, giving one entry per CDR3 protein. This sample has about 71,000 distinct CDR3 sequences, with approximately 50% found just once. This clonotype was detected a few times. The material sequenced was sorted CD4+, CD8+, or CD8+CD57+ T cells (not recorded which) from PBMCs. This TCR was sampled from a human donor in good health, serving as a control.

CDR3 loop: CASSPKGGNYNEQFF. CDR3 sequence (DNA): TGTGCCAGCAGTCCAAAGGGTGGAAACTACAATGAGCAGTTCTTC. The V gene is TRBV2, the J gene TRBJ2-1; D call uncertain. The CDR3 spans 15 residues. Looked up from germline, CDR1 is SNHLY and CDR2 is FYNNEI. The germline V and J ends were trimmed by 5 bases and 3 bases, with 14 bases remaining between them.